This TCR beta chain was retrieved from a study of shared clonotypes between healthy human individuals. In the study overall: Donors had three CD4 naive, three CD4 memory, two CD8 naive and one CD8 memory plate apiece.

Whole-study findings and limits: Naive subsets, compared against memory subsets, generally had larger estimated richness values.

The naive CD8 population came from CD45RO-negative cells selected for CCR7, without terminally differentiated effector memory CD45RA+ cells. Adult Caucasians living in Nashville, Tennessee made up all of the donors. A word on this clone: Its specificity is not known.

The repertoire was sequenced with immunoSEQ multiplex PCR; TCRdb's copy has only in-frame clones and lacks some. The table lists 2 million or so clones, about 95% of them singletons, with more than 0.95% in the top ten. The CDR3 runs to 16 residues. The germline V and J ends were trimmed by 4 bases and 2 bases, with 19 bases remaining between them. Looked up from germline, CDR1 is SGHRS and CDR2 is YFSETQ. The V and J genes are TRBV5-1 and TRBJ2-7, with D possibly matching TRBD2 (6 bases). The sequence derives from a man younger than 35 in good health. The sequenced material came from naive CD8+ T cells sorted from blood. DNA for the CDR3: TGCGCCAGCAGCCCAACCGACAAGGGAGGACCCTACGAGCAGTACTTC. As protein: CASSPTDKGGPYEQYF.